Listed below are T cell receptor beta chains from one sample, sequenced in a study of CD8 T cells in ankylosing spondylitis. A single record per CDR3 protein comes from TCRdb applying MiXCR to the 5' RACE reads. The sample has around 770,000 distinct CDR3 sequences; 10% to 15% are singletons. The sequencing sample was made of blood, either unsorted or a sorted T cell fraction (not recorded which). Receptor source: a male donor with ankylosing spondylitis. Both conserved end residues are part of each CDR3. Only part of the rows carry a size: once, few, many, or a class if the clone is expanded.

V: TRBV6-2/TRBV6-3; size: few; length: 14; CDR3: CASSTSSYTDTQYF
V: TRBV18; size: few; length: 16; CDR3: CASSPSRVVGNQPQHF
V: TRBV6-1; size: NA; length: 14; CDR3: CASSRGINQETQYF
V: TRBV6-2/TRBV6-3; size: NA; length: 15; CDR3: CASTTGAGWNSPLHF
V: TRBV20-1; size: few; length: 12; CDR3: CSAFRATDTQYF
V: TRBV5-5; size: few; length: 13; CDR3: CASSLLIGNGYTF
V: TRBV20-1; size: NA; length: 11; CDR3: CSALRDNEAFF
V: TRBV20-1; size: few; length: 15; CDR3: CSAAWTPRYTETQYF
V: TRBV20-1; size: NA; length: 10; CDR3: CSAVGNTQYF
V: TRBV30; size: few; length: 13; CDR3: CARSGGLQETQYF
V: TRBV5-1; size: few; length: 15; CDR3: CASSLVHDRYNEQFF